The next 26 T cell receptor beta chains were all read from a single sample in a study of cytomegalovirus exposure and HLA in healthy donors. PCR used 60 Vbeta primers and 13 Jbeta primers. The table came from immunoSEQ multiplex PCR; TCRdb's copy has only in-frame clones and leaves some out. The sample consists of more than 150,000 clones, approximately 80% of them appearing once. Sequenced material: PBMCs. These TCRs come from a man younger than 30 in good health and CMV-seronegative.

Only a few counts were recorded for this clone. V gene TRBV5-1 combines with J gene TRBJ2-5; possibly TRBD2 for D (5 bases). CDR1 is SGHRS, CDR2 YFSETQ, per germline. The CDR3 totals 14 residues. With 6 bases removed from V and 4 bases from J, the gap between germline ends came to 16 bases. CDR3 residues: CASTNRPRGETQYF. Written as DNA, the CDR3 is TGCGCCAGCACCAATCGCCCTCGGGGAGAGACCCAGTACTTC.

This chain links TRBV14 with TRBJ2-7; 10 bases fit TRBD1. This CDR3 is 18 amino acids long. Germline V gene sequence: CDR1 SGHDN, CDR2 FVKESK. Germline trimming cut 0 bases from V and 1 base from J; bases unmatched to any gene: 9. Here the CDR3 reads CASSQDGDRGFLSYEQYF. The CDR3 DNA is TGTGCCAGCAGCCAAGATGGGGACAGGGGATTTCTATCCTACGAGCAGTACTTC.

This sequence joins TRBV28 and TRBJ2-3; TRBD2 might be the D (6 bases). V was trimmed by 2 bases and J by 2 bases, leaving 11 bases between them. CDR3 length: 15 amino acids. CDR1 is MDHEN and CDR2 is SYDVKM in the germline V gene. DNA for the CDR3: TGTGCCAGCAGTTTAGGGGGGACGGACACAGATACGCAGTATTTT. Amino acid sequence: CASSLGGTDTDTQYF.

This chain connects TRBV7-8 to TRBJ1-5; 7 bases align to TRBD1. The CDR3 is 14 amino acids. Germline CDR1 SGHVS, CDR2 FQNEAQ. The junction had 6 bases not matched to a gene; V was cut back by 5 bases and J by 5 bases. CDR3 loop: CASSVGTADQPQHF. For the CDR3, the DNA is TGTGCCAGCAGCGTGGGGACAGCTGATCAGCCCCAGCATTTT.

CDR3 sequence: CAWSVGGRSNEKLFF. In DNA, the CDR3 is TGTGCCTGGAGTGTAGGAGGGAGGTCTAATGAAAAACTGTTTTTT. The chain is built from TRBV30 and TRBJ1-4, with D unresolved. The germline V and J ends were trimmed by 0 bases and 3 bases, with 11 bases remaining between them. The CDR3 runs 15 residues. Germline assignment: CDR1 GTSNPN and CDR2 SVGIG (reference sequence).

This rearrangement joins TRBV9 to TRBJ1-4, with 7 bases identical to TRBD1. With 0 bases clipped from V and 5 bases from J, the junction kept 4 bases outside the gene matches. This CDR3 is 15 amino acids long. Per the germline V gene, CDR1 is SGDLS and CDR2 is YYNGEE. The CDR3 protein is CASSVAQGTNEKLFF. The CDR3 DNA reads as TGTGCCAGCAGCGTAGCACAGGGGACCAATGAAAAACTGTTTTTT.

The rearrangement links TRBV10-3 to TRBJ2-7; TRBD1 aligns across 7 bases. Germline V gene sequence: CDR1 ENHRY, CDR2 SYGVKD. The ends lost 0 bases at V and 3 bases at J; junction bases unmatched: 2. The CDR3 has 14 amino acids. The CDR3 nucleotides read TGTGCCATCAGTGAGTCACAGGGGTACTACGAGCAGTACTTC. Protein: CAISESQGYYEQYF.

V is TRBV28 and J is TRBJ1-1, with D maybe TRBD1 (5 bases). In germline, CDR1 is MDHEN, CDR2 SYDVKM. The V gene lost 7 bases and the J gene lost 2 bases, with 8 bases spanning the gap. The CDR3 spans 12 residues. The CDR3 DNA follows: TGTGCCAGCACCAGGACAAACACTGAAGCTTTCTTT. Translating it yields CASTRTNTEAFF.

The chain carries TRBV10-1 and TRBJ2-1, with TRBD2 as a possible D gene (5 bases). CDR1 and CDR2 from the germline V gene are WNHNN and SYGVQD (reference sequence). The V gene lost 5 bases and the J gene lost 8 bases, with 10 bases spanning the gap. The CDR3 loop spans 12 amino acids. The CDR3 sequence is CASSSGDDEQFF. The CDR3 DNA reads TGCGCCAGCAGTAGCGGTGACGATGAGCAGTTCTTC.

This clone was seen a single time. The chain employs TRBV19 and TRBJ1-2; 7 positions agree with TRBD1. Germline-derived CDR1 and CDR2 are LNHDA and SQIVND (reference sequence). Germline trimming cut 3 bases from V and 7 bases from J; bases unmatched to any gene: 2. This CDR3 has 12 amino acids. CDR3 amino acids: CASSIDRAGYTF. CDR3 in DNA: TGTGCCAGTAGTATCGACAGGGCTGGCTACACCTTC.

The rearrangement links TRBV11-1 to TRBJ2-1; possible D gene TRBD2, 5 bases. The CDR3 is made up of 12 amino acids. Germline V lookup: CDR1 SGHAT, CDR2 FQDESV (reference sequence). Trimming pared 6 bases from V and 7 bases from J, leaving 10 bases between. The CDR3 coding sequence is TGTGCCAGCAGGAGGGCCAGGAATGAGCAGTTCTTC. Translation: CASRRARNEQFF.

The chain links TRBV7-2 to TRBJ2-3, with 10 positions matching TRBD2. This CDR3 spans 17 amino acids. Trimming at V came to 1 base and at J to 3 bases, leaving 7 bases not matched to a gene. Germline loops: CDR1 SGHTA, CDR2 FQGNSA. CDR3 loop: CASSLEALAGATDTQYF. CDR3 nucleotides: TGTGCCAGCAGCTTAGAGGCCCTAGCGGGGGCAACAGATACGCAGTATTTT. Variable domain in full (rest from reference TRBV7-2 and TRBJ2-3): GAGVSQSPSNKVTEKGKDVELRCDPISGHTALYWYRQSLGQGLEFLIYFQGNSAPDKSGLPSDRFSAERTGGSVSTLTIQRTQQEDSAVYLCASSLEALAGATDTQYFGPGTRLTVL.

J is TRBJ1-4 and V is TRBV18; D unresolved. V lost 5 bases to trimming and J lost 8 bases, with 12 bases between them. CDR3 length equals 13 residues. From germline, CDR1 is KGHSH and CDR2 LQKENI. The CDR3 DNA sequence: TGTGCCAGCTCAAACGGGTACGGCGAAAAACTGTTTTTT. Its translation: CASSNGYGEKLFF. Full variable domain (outside the CDR3, taken from reference TRBV18 and TRBJ1-4): NAGVMQNPRHLVRRRGQEARLRCSPMKGHSHVYWYRQLPEEGLKFMVYLQKENIIDESGMPKERFSAEFPKEGPSILRIQQVVRGDSAAYFCASSNGYGEKLFFGSGTQLSVL.

This chain connects TRBV27 to TRBJ2-7; maybe TRBD2 (7 bases). This CDR3 is built from 13 residues. The germline V gene encodes CDR1 MNHEY and CDR2 SMNVEV (reference sequence). Trimming shortened V by 5 bases and J by 3 bases, and 11 bases separated the two germline ends. The CDR3: CASSPRGGYEQYF. The CDR3 DNA reads TGTGCCAGCAGTCCGAGGGGGGGCTACGAGCAGTACTTC.

The chain carries TRBV19 and TRBJ2-1; perhaps TRBD2 as D (5 bases). The CDR3 length is 14 residues. Trimming took 5 bases from V and 10 from J, leaving 18 bases between them. The germline V gene has CDR1 LNHDA and CDR2 SQIVND (reference sequence). The CDR3 DNA is TGTGCCAGTAGTTTGGGAGCGTTGGCGGGCGAGCAGTTCTTC. Encoded protein: CASSLGALAGEQFF.

The V call is TRBV11-2, the J call TRBJ2-1, with 8 positions matching TRBD1. Germline loops: CDR1 SGHAT, CDR2 FQNNGV. CDR3 length: 16 amino acids. V lost 0 bases and J lost 4; bases outside the gene matches: 5. The CDR3 here is CASSLEVQGAYNEQFF. The CDR3 coding sequence is TGTGCCAGCAGCTTAGAGGTCCAGGGGGCGTACAATGAGCAGTTCTTC.

The J gene is TRBJ1-6, the V gene TRBV6-1, with D perhaps TRBD1 (6 bases). This CDR3 has 14 residues. Germline V gene sequence: CDR1 MNHNS, CDR2 SASEGT. Deletions cut 3 bases from V and 7 bases from J, with 10 bases between. As DNA, the CDR3 is TGTGCCAGCAGTGAGGCAGGGGTAAATTCACCCCTCCACTTT. This encodes CASSEAGVNSPLHF.

This chain uses TRBV27 with TRBJ2-7; 7 nucleotides match TRBD1. This CDR3 spans 13 amino acids. CDR1 and CDR2 (germline): MNHEY, SMNVEV (reference sequence). With V trimmed by 10 bases and J by 1 base, 7 bases remained unmatched. The CDR3 nucleotides read TGTGCCACCCGTAGGGACAGTTCCTACGAGCAGTACTTC. This translates into CATRRDSSYEQYF.

The J gene is TRBJ2-1, the V gene TRBV19, with D possibly matching TRBD2 (5 bases). The V end lost 3 bases, the J end lost 9 bases, and 15 bases lay between the germline ends. Per the germline V gene, CDR1 is LNHDA and CDR2 is SQIVND (reference sequence). CDR3 length equals 14 residues. CDR3 sequence (DNA): TGTGCCAGTAGTATTCCGGGGTCGGGGAGTGAGCAGTTCTTC. Amino acids: CASSIPGSGSEQFF.

This clone showed up just a few times. V is TRBV29-1 and J is TRBJ2-3, with 11 bases identical to TRBD2. Germline V CDR1 and CDR2: SQVTM, ANQGSEA. Trimming removed 7 bases from V and 2 bases from J; junction bases left unmatched: 8. This CDR3 contains 15 residues. The CDR3 region has the DNA TGCAGCGCCAGCGCTAGCGGGAGGACCACAGATACGCAGTATTTT. Its protein product is CSASASGRTTDTQYF.

This clone was observed a single time. This sequence joins TRBV6-4 and TRBJ2-5, with TRBD2 matching 7 bases. In germline, CDR1 is MRHNA, CDR2 SNTAGT. Trimming removed 1 base from V and 4 bases from J; junction bases left unmatched: 9. The CDR3 has 16 residues. Here the CDR3 DNA reads TGTGCCAGCAGTGACTTCGTCACGGGAGGCCGAGAGACCCAGTACTTC. Encoded protein: CASSDFVTGGRETQYF.

CDR3 sequence (DNA): TGTGCCACCTCGAGTGGGTTAGAGGTTCCTGAGCAGTTCTTC. This sequence encodes CATSSGLEVPEQFF. The chain couples TRBV19 to TRBJ2-1; D is ambiguous. Germline CDR1 is LNHDA and CDR2 is SQIVND (reference sequence). The CDR3 covers 14 residues. Trimming removed 10 bases from V and 9 bases from J, with 22 bases in between.

CDR3 in DNA: TGTGCCATCAGTGAGCCCGGACAGCCGGGGGGCTACACCTTC. This translates into CAISEPGQPGGYTF. V usage is TRBV10-3 and J usage is TRBJ1-2, with a weak D call TRBD1 (6 bases). In germline, CDR1 is ENHRY, CDR2 SYGVKD. The length of the CDR3 is 14 residues. Trimming left V 2 bases short and J 8 bases short, with 15 bases between.

This clone occurred a few times. The chain has TRBV19 and TRBJ2-7, with TRBD2 as a possible D gene (5 bases). Germline values: CDR1 LNHDA, CDR2 SQIVND (reference sequence). The CDR3 is made up of 13 amino acids. Trimming removed 6 bases from V and 0 bases from J, with 9 bases in between. This CDR3 reads CASRREPSYEQYF. The CDR3 DNA reads TGTGCCAGTAGGAGGGAGCCCTCCTACGAGCAGTACTTC. The entire variable domain, with the rest obtained from reference TRBV19 and TRBJ2-7, is as follows: DGGITQSPKYLFRKEGQNVTLSCEQNLNHDAMYWYRQDPGQGLRLIYYSQIVNDFQKGDIAEGYSVSREKKESFPLTVTSAQKNPTAFYLCASRREPSYEQYFGPGTRLTVT.

The chain is built from TRBV9 and TRBJ1-1; 7 bases fit TRBD1. The trim removed 2 bases at V and 6 bases at J, leaving 4 bases unmatched. The germline V gene encodes CDR1 SGDLS and CDR2 YYNGEE. The CDR3 consists of 13 residues. CDR3 region: CASSVTGSAEAFF. CDR3 nucleotides: TGTGCCAGCAGCGTGACAGGGAGCGCTGAAGCTTTCTTT.

The chain joins TRBV9 to TRBJ1-4, with no clear D. V was pared by 0 bases and J by 8 bases, with 14 bases between. Germline assignment: CDR1 SGDLS and CDR2 YYNGEE. The CDR3 has 15 residues. CDR3: CASSVGSGFGEKLFF. For the CDR3, the DNA is TGTGCCAGCAGCGTAGGGTCCGGGTTCGGGGAAAAACTGTTTTTT.